This T cell receptor beta chain was identified during a study of blood T cell repertoires in COVID-19. Study details: Acute-phase and convalescent COVID-19 samples originated in the United States, Italy and Spain.

The CDR3 covers 16 residues. In germline, CDR1 is LNHDA, CDR2 SQIVND (reference sequence). V lost 3 bases, J lost 0 bases, and 12 bases lay in between. This clone showed up just a few times. Sequenced by immunoSEQ multiplex PCR; TCRdb stores in-frame clones only, minus some. The sample shows over 140,000 clones, 77% of them seen only once. The TCR comes from a woman in her fifties or sixties with active or convalescent COVID-19. The V gene is TRBV19, the J gene TRBJ1-5; D gene unclear. Sample: peripheral blood. CDR3 DNA: TGTGCCAGTAGTATTAAAGGGAGGCATAGCAATCAGCCCCAGCATTTT. Its protein is CASSIKGRHSNQPQHF.